Described below is a single T cell receptor (beta chain) sequence and its context. Its antigen is unknown. No infections or other immune events were documented during collection. Profiled with immunoSEQ multiplex PCR; TCRdb holds only in-frame clones, not every one. Found here are over 90,000 clones, around 88% of them singletons; the top ten hold roughly an eighth. The sample comes from a study of identifying expanded T cells in peripheral blood. Broader study findings: Across healthy donors, higher total template counts meant significantly greater approximately two-week count variance. Technical replicates showed about 1.2 changed clones; approximately 2 weeks about 16.4; four weeks 19.

Germline lookup yields CDR1 LNHDA and CDR2 SQIVND (reference sequence). After removal of 8 bases from V and 7 bases from J, the junction contained 4 bases not matched to a gene. The length of the CDR3 is 12 residues. Sequenced: blood. The V gene is TRBV19, the J gene TRBJ1-5, with 8 bases identical to TRBD1. The source of this sequence is a person aged 18 to 70 in good health. The CDR3 here is CASDRGGQPQHF. CDR3 nucleotide sequence: TGTGCCAGTGACAGGGGAGGGCAGCCCCAGCATTTT. Looking up the rest from reference TRBV19 and TRBJ1-5 gives the full variable domain: DGGITQSPKYLFRKEGQNVTLSCEQNLNHDAMYWYRQDPGQGLRLIYYSQIVNDFQKGDIAEGYSVSREKKESFPLTVTSAQKNPTAFYLCASDRGGQPQHFGDGTRLSIL.